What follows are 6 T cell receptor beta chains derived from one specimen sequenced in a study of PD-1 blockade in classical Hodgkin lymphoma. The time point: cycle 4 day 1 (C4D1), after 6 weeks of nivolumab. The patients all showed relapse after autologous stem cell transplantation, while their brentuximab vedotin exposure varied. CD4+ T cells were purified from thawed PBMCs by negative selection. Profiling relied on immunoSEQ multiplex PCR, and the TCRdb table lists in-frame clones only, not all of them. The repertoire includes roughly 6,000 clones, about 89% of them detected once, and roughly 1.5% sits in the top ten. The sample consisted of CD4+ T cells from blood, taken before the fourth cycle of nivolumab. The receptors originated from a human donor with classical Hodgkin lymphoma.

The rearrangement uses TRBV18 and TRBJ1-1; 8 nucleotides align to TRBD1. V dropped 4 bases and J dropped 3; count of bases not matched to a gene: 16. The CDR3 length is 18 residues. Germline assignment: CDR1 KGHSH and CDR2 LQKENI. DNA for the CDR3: TGTGCCAGCTCACTTCGACAGGGGCGGATAGGCTTGCACACTGAAGCTTTCTTT. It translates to CASSLRQGRIGLHTEAFF.

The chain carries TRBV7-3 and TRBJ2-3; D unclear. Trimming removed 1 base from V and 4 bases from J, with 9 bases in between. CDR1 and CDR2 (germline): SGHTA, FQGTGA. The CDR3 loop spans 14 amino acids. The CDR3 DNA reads TGTGCCAGCAGCTTAAATGCTCGGGCAGATACGCAGTATTTT. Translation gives CASSLNARADTQYF.

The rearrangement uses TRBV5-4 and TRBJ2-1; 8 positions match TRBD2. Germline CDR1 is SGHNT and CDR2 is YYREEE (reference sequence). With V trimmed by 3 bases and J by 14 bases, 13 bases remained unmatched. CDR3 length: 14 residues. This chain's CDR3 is CASSWGREGSWEFF. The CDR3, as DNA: TGTGCCAGCAGCTGGGGACGGGAGGGGAGTTGGGAGTTCTTC.

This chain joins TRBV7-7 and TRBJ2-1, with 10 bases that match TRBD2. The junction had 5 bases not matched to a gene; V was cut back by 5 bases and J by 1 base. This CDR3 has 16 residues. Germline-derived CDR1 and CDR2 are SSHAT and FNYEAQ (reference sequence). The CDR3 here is CASSSTSGVSYNEQFF. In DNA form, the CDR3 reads TGTGCCAGCAGCAGCACTAGCGGGGTATCCTACAATGAGCAGTTCTTC.

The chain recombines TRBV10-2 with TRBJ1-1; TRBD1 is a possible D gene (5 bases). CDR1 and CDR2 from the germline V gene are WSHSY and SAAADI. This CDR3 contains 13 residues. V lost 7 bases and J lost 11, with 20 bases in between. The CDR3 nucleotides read TGCGCCAGCACCCAGTTGGGACCCCCCCTCGCTTTCTTT. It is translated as CASTQLGPPLAFF.

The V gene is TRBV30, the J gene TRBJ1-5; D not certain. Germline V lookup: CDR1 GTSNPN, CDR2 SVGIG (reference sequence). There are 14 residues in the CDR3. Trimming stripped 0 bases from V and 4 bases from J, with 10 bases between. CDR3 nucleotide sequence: TGTGCCTGGAGTGTCGGTCAGAGAAATCAGCCCCAGCATTTT. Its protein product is CAWSVGQRNQPQHF.